This T cell receptor (beta chain) stems from a study of OX40 agonist ivuxolimab in advanced cancers. Study-level findings and limits: There was clonal expansion of CD4+ and CD8+ blood T cells by week 6 at 0.1 to 3.0 mg/kg.

Individuals having autoimmune disease history or systemic immunosuppression were not enrolled. The germline V gene encodes CDR1 ENHRY and CDR2 SYGVKD. Trimming removed 0 bases at V and 0 bases at J, with 13 bases between. CDR3 length: 17 residues. The repertoire was sequenced with immunoSEQ multiplex PCR; TCRdb's copy has only in-frame clones and lacks some. The table shows tens of thousands of clones, with 83% occurring only once. As for this clone: Its antigen remains unknown.

The chain recombines TRBV10-3 with TRBJ2-3; maybe TRBD1 (5 bases). The sequence was collected from an adult with an advanced solid tumor such as melanoma, head and neck, liver or kidney cancer. This specimen consisted of CD4+ or CD8+ T cells sorted from blood, obtained in a trial of the OX40 agonist ivuxolimab. The CDR3 nucleotides are TGTGCCATCAGTGAGTCGAGAAGGGGTACTAGCACAGATACGCAGTATTTT. Translation gives CAISESRRGTSTDTQYF.